The rows below give T cell receptor beta chains drawn from one sample of a study of CD8 T cells in ankylosing spondylitis. TCRdb reanalysed the 5' RACE reads using MiXCR and keeps one entry per CDR3 protein. This table holds 250,000 or so distinct CDR3 sequences, approximately 11% found once. The sample comprised blood, either unsorted or a sorted T cell fraction (not recorded which). These receptors all come from a male donor with ankylosing spondylitis or in good health (not recorded which). Both conserved end residues are trimmed from each CDR3.

j_call v_call cdr3_aa
TRBJ2-2 TRBV5-1 ASSWGGDTGELF
TRBJ2-3 TRBV7-2 ASSFDNTDTQY
TRBJ2-2 TRBV29-1 SVGREANTGELF
TRBJ2-7 TRBV6-1 ASSQSWSYEQY
TRBJ2-2 TRBV25-1 ASSDKPEPGTAYTGELF
TRBJ2-5 TRBV4-1 ASSQVYETQY
TRBJ2-7 TRBV9 ASSVALQGPYEQY
TRBJ1-2 TRBV6-1 ASSPGQGAESGYT
TRBJ1-2 TRBV5-1 ASSLAVDNYGYT
TRBJ1-5 TRBV6-2/TRBV6-3 ASSTPTGGAVRYSNQPQH
TRBJ2-7 TRBV2 ASSDGGSYEQY
TRBJ2-1 TRBV10-3 ATRPSGGGHNEQF
TRBJ2-5 TRBV3-1 ASSQGLAKETQY
TRBJ1-5 TRBV5-1 ASSPLPTGGSNQPQH
TRBJ2-3 TRBV10-2 ASSDLTTTDTQY
TRBJ2-1 TRBV7-6 ASSLALLAGGPNEQF
TRBJ1-1 TRBV5-1 ASSLNPNTEAF
TRBJ2-7 TRBV2 ASRAGYEQY
TRBJ2-1 TRBV15 ATSRDLAFSYNEQF
TRBJ2-1 TRBV19 ASSKPEEPQYNEQF
TRBJ2-2 TRBV29-1 SSYTLATGELF
TRBJ2-7 TRBV12-3/TRBV12-4 ASSLGGHPYEQY
TRBJ2-3 TRBV7-9 ASSFYPQGTQY
TRBJ1-6 TRBV11-2 ASSLRGSYNSPLH
TRBJ2-7 TRBV27 ASSKKAHYEQY
TRBJ2-3 TRBV5-1 ASSFLSGGTDTQY
TRBJ2-1 TRBV7-2 ASSLGLLAGGPSKGKQF
TRBJ2-3 TRBV3-1 ASSPVGSGVDTQY
TRBJ1-2 TRBV12-3/TRBV12-4 ASTPGGINYGYT
TRBJ2-7 TRBV20-1 SASRALPSSYEQY
TRBJ2-1 TRBV5-1 ASSLDLAGGGDEQF
TRBJ2-1 TRBV3-1 ASSQDPQGWGNEQF
TRBJ1-2 TRBV12-3/TRBV12-4 ASSFGETYYGYT
TRBJ2-5 TRBV20-1 SAEPRTGYLETQY
TRBJ2-1 TRBV10-2 ASKLAGEDNEQF
TRBJ2-1 TRBV12-3/TRBV12-4 ASSQATTYNEQF
TRBJ2-6 TRBV24-1 ATSGTGPNSGANVLT
TRBJ2-2 TRBV5-1 TSRPTNTGELF
TRBJ1-2 TRBV28 ASSSRTGIGLGYT
TRBJ1-1 TRBV23-1 ASSQWVDTEAF
TRBJ2-7 TRBV7-9 ASSSRDFTYEQY
TRBJ2-1 TRBV5-1 ASSPGSHGEQF
TRBJ2-1 TRBV20-1 SAEPGTSGYNEQF
TRBJ2-1 TRBV7-2 ASRTQGSSYNEQF
TRBJ2-3 TRBV5-1 ASRAGTASTDTQY
TRBJ2-5 TRBV5-1 ASSPTGQETQY
TRBJ2-2 TRBV20-1 SAREGGASGELF
TRBJ2-3 TRBV3-1 ASSGRTGGIDTQY
TRBJ2-3 TRBV10-2 ASRPGLAENTDTQY
TRBJ1-5 TRBV27 ASRPKGERTGQPQH
TRBJ2-1 TRBV5-1 ASSRTGTTSGRSEQF
TRBJ2-5 TRBV4-2 ASSRGQRDWREAQY
TRBJ2-5 TRBV5-1 ASSLGQRGPSRRETQY
TRBJ2-1 TRBV5-1 ASSLAPPGGLGDEQF
TRBJ2-7 TRBV20-1 SARDPQGPLYEQY
TRBJ2-2 TRBV5-1 ASSEGANTGELF
TRBJ2-6 TRBV29-1 SVEIGRTNVLT